This TCR beta chain was sequenced in a study of graft-versus-host responses after intestinal transplantation. Study in general: Multivisceral, liver-intestinal, or isolated intestinal grafts went to recipients. The recipients all started with anti-thymocyte globulin induction and then took tacrolimus and steroids for 3 to 4 years.

Whole-study findings and limits: Early HvG declines after transplant were associated with peak circulating GvH clone levels. The authors found GvH clones in recipient marrow, some appearing first in ileum or blood.

Of note for this clone: Antigen unknown.

V gave up 2 bases and J gave up 0 bases; unmatched junction bases: 8. The CDR3 has 17 amino acids. Per germline, CDR1 SGHTA and CDR2 FQGNSA. The table came from immunoSEQ multiplex PCR; TCRdb's copy has only in-frame clones and leaves some out. Of roughly 25,000 clones in the sample, over 85% were seen once. This chain uses TRBV7-2 with TRBJ1-1; 8 bases agree with TRBD1. The sequencing used PBMCs, collected roughly 29 days after intestinal transplant. The sequence came from a human patient who received an intestinal transplant, so some T cells may come from the graft donor. The CDR3 region is CASSLRRQGMLNTEAFF. CDR3 nucleotide sequence: TGTGCCAGCAGCTTACGGAGACAGGGGATGCTGAACACTGAAGCTTTCTTT.